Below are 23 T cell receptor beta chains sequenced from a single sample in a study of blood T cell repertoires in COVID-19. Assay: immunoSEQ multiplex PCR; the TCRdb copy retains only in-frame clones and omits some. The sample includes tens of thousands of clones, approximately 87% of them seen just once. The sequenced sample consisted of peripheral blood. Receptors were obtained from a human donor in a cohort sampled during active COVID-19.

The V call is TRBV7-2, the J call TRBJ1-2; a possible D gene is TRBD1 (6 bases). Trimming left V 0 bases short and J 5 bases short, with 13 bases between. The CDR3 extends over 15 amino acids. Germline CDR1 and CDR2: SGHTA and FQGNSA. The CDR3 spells CASSLAGGGAYGYTF. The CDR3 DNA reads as TGTGCCAGCAGCTTAGCGGGAGGGGGTGCGTATGGCTACACCTTC.

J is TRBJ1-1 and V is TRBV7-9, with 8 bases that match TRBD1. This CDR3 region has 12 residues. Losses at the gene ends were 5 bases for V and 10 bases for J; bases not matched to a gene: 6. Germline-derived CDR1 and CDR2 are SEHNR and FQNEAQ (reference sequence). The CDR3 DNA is TGTGCCAGCAGCACCGGACAGGGACGAGCTTTCTTT. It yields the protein CASSTGQGRAFF.

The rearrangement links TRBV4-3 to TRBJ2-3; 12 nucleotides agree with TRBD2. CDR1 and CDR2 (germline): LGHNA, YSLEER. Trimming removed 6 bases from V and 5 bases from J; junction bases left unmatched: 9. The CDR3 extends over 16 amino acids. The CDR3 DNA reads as TGCGCCAGCAGTCCTAGCGGGGGGGCCAGGGGAGATACGCAGTATTTT. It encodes CASSPSGGARGDTQYF.

The CDR3 coding sequence is TGTGCCAGCAGTGACTCTGGACTAGCGGGGGATACGCAGTATTTT. It yields the protein CASSDSGLAGDTQYF. The chain joins TRBV6-4 to TRBJ2-3; 12 nucleotides match TRBD2. Germline lookup yields CDR1 MRHNA and CDR2 SNTAGT. The CDR3 length is 15 residues. Trimming at V came to 0 bases and at J to 6 bases, leaving 1 base not matched to a gene.

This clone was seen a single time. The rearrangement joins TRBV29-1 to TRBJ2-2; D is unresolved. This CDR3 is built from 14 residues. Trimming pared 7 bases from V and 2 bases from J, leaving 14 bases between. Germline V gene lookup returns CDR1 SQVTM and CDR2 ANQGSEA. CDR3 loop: CSASHTINTGELFF. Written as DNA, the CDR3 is TGCAGCGCCTCCCATACTATTAACACCGGGGAGCTGTTTTTT.

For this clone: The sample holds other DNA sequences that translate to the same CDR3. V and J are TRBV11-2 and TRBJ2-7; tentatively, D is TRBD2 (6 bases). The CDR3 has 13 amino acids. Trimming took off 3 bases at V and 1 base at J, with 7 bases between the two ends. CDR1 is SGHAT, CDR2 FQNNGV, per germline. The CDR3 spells CASSLGGSYEQYF. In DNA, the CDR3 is TGTGCCAGCAGCTTGGGGGGATCCTACGAGCAGTACTTC.

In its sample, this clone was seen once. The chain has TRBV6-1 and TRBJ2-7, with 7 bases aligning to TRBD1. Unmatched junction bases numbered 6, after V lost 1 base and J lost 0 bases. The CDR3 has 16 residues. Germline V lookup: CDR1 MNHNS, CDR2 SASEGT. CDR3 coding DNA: TGTGCCAGCAGTGAAGAAGACAGGGTTCCCTCCTACGAGCAGTACTTC. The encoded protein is CASSEEDRVPSYEQYF.

The CDR3 loop is CASSPLGSHTEAFF. As DNA, the CDR3 is TGTGCCAGCAGCCCCCTCGGGTCCCACACTGAAGCTTTCTTT. This chain links TRBV3-1 (or the pseudogene TRBV3-2) with TRBJ1-1; D is unclear. V gave up 4 bases and J gave up 3 bases, with 12 bases separating them. Germline V gene data show CDR1 as LGHDT and CDR2 as YNNKEL (reference sequence). The CDR3 is made up of 14 amino acids.

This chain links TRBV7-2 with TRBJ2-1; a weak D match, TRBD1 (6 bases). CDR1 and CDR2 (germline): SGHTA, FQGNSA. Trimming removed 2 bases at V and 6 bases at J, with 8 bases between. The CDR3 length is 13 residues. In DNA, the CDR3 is TGTGCCAGCAGCTTAAGGGGGTTCAATGAGCAGTTCTTC. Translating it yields CASSLRGFNEQFF.

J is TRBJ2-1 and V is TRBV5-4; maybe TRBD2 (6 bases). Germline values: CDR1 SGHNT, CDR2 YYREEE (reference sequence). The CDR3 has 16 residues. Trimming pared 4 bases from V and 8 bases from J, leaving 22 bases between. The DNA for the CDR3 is TGTGCCAGCAGCCCCACCGGGACTGGGGTTTGGGATGAGCAGTTCTTC. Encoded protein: CASSPTGTGVWDEQFF.

Here the CDR3 reads CASSLGPGNQPQHF. The CDR3 DNA reads as TGTGCCAGCAGCTTAGGTCCCGGCAATCAGCCCCAGCATTTT. The V call is TRBV7-8, the J call TRBJ1-5; D gene unclear. Germline CDR1 reads SGHVS; CDR2 reads FQNEAQ. The CDR3 is made up of 14 amino acids. V was cut by 1 base and J by 2 bases, with 6 bases left in between.

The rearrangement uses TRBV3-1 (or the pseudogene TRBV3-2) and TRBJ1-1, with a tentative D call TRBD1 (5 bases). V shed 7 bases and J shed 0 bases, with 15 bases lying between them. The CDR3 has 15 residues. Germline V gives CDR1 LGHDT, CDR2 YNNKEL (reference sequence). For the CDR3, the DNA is TGTGCCAGCACCCGACAGAACCTAATGAACACTGAAGCTTTCTTT. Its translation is CASTRQNLMNTEAFF.

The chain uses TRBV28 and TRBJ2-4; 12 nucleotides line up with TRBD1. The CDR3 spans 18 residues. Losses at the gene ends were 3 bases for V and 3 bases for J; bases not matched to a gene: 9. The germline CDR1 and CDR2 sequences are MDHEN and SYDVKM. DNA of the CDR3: TGTGCCAGCAGTTTCCCCGGGACAGGGGGCGCGGTCAAAAACATTCAGTACTTC. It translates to CASSFPGTGGAVKNIQYF.

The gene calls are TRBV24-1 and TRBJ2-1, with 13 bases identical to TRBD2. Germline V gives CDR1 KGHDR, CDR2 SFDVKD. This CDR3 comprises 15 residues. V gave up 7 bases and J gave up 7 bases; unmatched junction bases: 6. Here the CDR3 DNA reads TGTGCCACCAGCGAGACTAGCGGGAGGTGGAATGAGCAGTTCTTC. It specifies CATSETSGRWNEQFF.

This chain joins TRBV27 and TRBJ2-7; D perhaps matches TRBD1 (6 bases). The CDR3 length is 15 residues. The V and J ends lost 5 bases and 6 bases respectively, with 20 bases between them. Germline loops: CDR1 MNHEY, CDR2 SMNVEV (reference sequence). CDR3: CASSPPGRGFSEQYF. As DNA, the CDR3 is TGTGCCAGCAGTCCACCGGGCAGGGGTTTTAGCGAGCAGTACTTC.

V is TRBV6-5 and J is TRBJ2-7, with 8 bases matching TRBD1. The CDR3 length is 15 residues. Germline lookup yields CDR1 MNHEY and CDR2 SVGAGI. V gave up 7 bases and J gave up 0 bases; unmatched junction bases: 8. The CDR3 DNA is TGTGCCAGCAATATTGGACAGGGTTACTCCTACGAGCAGTACTTC. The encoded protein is CASNIGQGYSYEQYF.

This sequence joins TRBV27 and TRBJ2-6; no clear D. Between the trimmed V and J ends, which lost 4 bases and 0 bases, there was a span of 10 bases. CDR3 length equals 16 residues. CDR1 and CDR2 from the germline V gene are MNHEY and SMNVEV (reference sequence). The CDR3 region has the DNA TGTGCCAGCAGTTCGTACAGCTCCTCTGGGGCCAACGTCCTGACTTTC. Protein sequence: CASSSYSSSGANVLTF.

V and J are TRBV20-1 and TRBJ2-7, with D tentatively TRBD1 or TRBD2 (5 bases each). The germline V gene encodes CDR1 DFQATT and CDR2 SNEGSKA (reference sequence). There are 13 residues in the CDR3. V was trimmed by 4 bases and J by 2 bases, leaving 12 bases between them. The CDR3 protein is CSAIEGRTYEQYF. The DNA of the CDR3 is TGCAGTGCTATTGAGGGGCGGACCTACGAGCAGTACTTC.

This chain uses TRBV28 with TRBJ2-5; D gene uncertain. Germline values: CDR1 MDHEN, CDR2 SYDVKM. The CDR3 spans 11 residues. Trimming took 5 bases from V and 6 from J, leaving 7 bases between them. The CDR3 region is CASSPQKTQYF. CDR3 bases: TGTGCCAGCAGTCCGCAGAAGACCCAGTACTTC. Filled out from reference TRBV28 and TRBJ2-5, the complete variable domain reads DVKVTQSSRYLVKRTGEKVFLECVQDMDHENMFWYRQDPGLGLRLIYFSYDVKMKEKGDIPEGYSVSREKKERFSLILESASTNQTSMYLCASSPQKTQYFGPGTRLLVL.

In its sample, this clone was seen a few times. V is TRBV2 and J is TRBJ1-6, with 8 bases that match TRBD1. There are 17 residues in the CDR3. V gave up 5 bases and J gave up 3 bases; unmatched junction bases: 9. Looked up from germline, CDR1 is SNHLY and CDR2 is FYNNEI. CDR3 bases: TGTGCCAGCAGTCCATCAGACAGGGGCGACTATAATTCACCCCTCCACTTT. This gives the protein CASSPSDRGDYNSPLHF.

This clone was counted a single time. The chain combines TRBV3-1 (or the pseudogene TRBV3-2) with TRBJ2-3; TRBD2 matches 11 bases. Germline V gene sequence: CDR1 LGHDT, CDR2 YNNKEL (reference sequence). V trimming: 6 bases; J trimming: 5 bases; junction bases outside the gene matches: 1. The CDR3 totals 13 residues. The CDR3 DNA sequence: TGTGCCAGCAGAGGGACTAGCGGAGATACGCAGTATTTT. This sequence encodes CASRGTSGDTQYF.

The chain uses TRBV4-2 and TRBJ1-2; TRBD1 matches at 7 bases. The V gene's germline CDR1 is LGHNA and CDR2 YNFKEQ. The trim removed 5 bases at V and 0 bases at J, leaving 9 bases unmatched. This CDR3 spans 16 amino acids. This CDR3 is CASSTSGTASNYGYTF. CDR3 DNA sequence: TGTGCCAGCAGCACCTCCGGGACAGCTTCTAACTATGGCTACACCTTC.

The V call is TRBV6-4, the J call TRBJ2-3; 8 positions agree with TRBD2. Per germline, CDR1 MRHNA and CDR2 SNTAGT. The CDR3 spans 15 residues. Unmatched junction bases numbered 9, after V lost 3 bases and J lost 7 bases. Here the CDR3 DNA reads TGTGCCAGCAGTGAGTATGCGGGAGGACAGAATACGCAGTATTTT. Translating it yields CASSEYAGGQNTQYF.